A single sample gave rise to the 9 T cell receptor beta chains below, sequenced in a study of neurological immune-mediated disorders. TCRdb reanalysed the 5' RACE reads using MiXCR and keeps one entry per CDR3 protein. Of about 50,000 distinct CDR3 sequences in the sample, 9% to 12% were seen once. Sequencing was performed on PBMCs. All receptors derive from a man between 65 and 80 years old with HTLV-1-associated myelopathy (HAM/TSP).

This clonotype is labeled as medium-sized. The chain links TRBV24-1 to TRBJ2-1; D is perhaps TRBD1 (6 bases). Germline CDR1 KGHDR, CDR2 SFDVKD. V lost 3 bases and J 14 bases, leaving 10 bases between the germline ends. This CDR3 spans 11 amino acids. CDR3 coding DNA: TGTGCCACCAGTGATATTCAGGGGAAGTTCTTC. Translated, it gives CATSDIQGKFF.

This clonotype showed up just a few times. The V and J genes are TRBV21-1 and TRBJ1-5; the DNA was not compared with TRBD1, the D call given in the table. TRBV21-1 is annotated as a pseudogene. This CDR3 comprises 16 residues. Here the CDR3 reads CASSYRQEDSNQPQHF. As DNA, the CDR3 is TGTGCCAGCAGCTACCGACAGGAGGATAGCAATCAGCCCCAGCATTTT.

This clonotype was picked up many times. This chain links TRBV29-1 with TRBJ1-1; 9 bases are a match to TRBD1. The CDR3 has 14 residues. V dropped 5 bases and J dropped 3; count of bases not matched to a gene: 7. In germline, CDR1 is SQVTM, CDR2 ANQGSEA. Written as DNA, the CDR3 is TGCAGCGTTTCCCTGACAGGGGGGGACACTGAAGCTTTCTTT. This gives the protein CSVSLTGGDTEAFF.

This clonotype was detected ten times or more. This chain connects TRBV4-3 to TRBJ1-2; no firm D call. The CDR3 covers 15 residues. The V and J ends lost 0 bases and 1 base respectively, with 9 bases between them. Germline V CDR1 and CDR2: LGHNA, YSLEER. This chain's CDR3 is CASSQEGTFNYGYTF. Written as DNA, the CDR3 is TGCGCCAGCAGCCAAGAGGGTACCTTTAACTATGGCTACACCTTC.

In its sample, this clonotype was seen many times. This sequence joins TRBV24-1 and TRBJ2-5; D possibly matches TRBD1 or TRBD2 (5 bases each). The CDR3 extends over 12 amino acids. V was pared by 9 bases and J by 3 bases, with 10 bases between. CDR1 is KGHDR and CDR2 is SFDVKD in the germline V gene. The CDR3 nucleotides read TGTGCCACCCCGGGACGAAAAGAGACCCAGTACTTC. This codes for CATPGRKETQYF.

This clonotype has at least ten counts. The chain carries TRBV7-2 and TRBJ2-5; 9 positions match TRBD2. Germline values: CDR1 SGHTA, CDR2 FQGNSA. The trim removed 3 bases at V and 5 bases at J, leaving 4 bases unmatched. This CDR3 contains 14 residues. The CDR3 DNA follows: TGTGCCAGCAGCTTGGGAGCGGGAGGCGAGACCCAGTACTTC. Translating gives CASSLGAGGETQYF.

At least ten counts were recorded for this clonotype. The rearrangement links TRBV12-3 or TRBV12-4 to TRBJ1-5; a weak D match, TRBD1 (6 bases). This CDR3 region has 14 residues. The V end was cut by 6 bases, the J end by 4 bases, with 13 bases between. The CDR3 is CASSSRGSNQPQHF. The CDR3, as DNA: TGTGCCAGCAGCTCTAGGGGGTCGAATCAGCCCCAGCATTTT.

This clonotype was picked up many times. The chain combines TRBV11-3 with TRBJ2-2; no firm D call. Trimming left V 5 bases short and J 5 bases short, with 12 bases between. The CDR3 covers 14 residues. Germline V gene data show CDR1 as SGHNT and CDR2 as YENEEA. The CDR3 DNA follows: TGTGCCAGCAGCGCACACAGAGCAACCGGGGAGCTGTTTTTT. Translating it yields CASSAHRATGELFF. The full variable domain, its missing parts supplied by reference TRBV11-3 and TRBJ2-2, is EAGVVQSPRYKIIEKKQPVAFWCNPISGHNTLYWYLQNLGQGPELLIRYENEEAVDDSQLPKDRFSAERLKGVDSTLKIQPAELGDSAVYLCASSAHRATGELFFGEGSRLTVL.

This clonotype was picked up many times. This chain joins TRBV10-3 and TRBJ1-1, with D uncertain. Germline V lookup: CDR1 ENHRY, CDR2 SYGVKD. V lost 3 bases and J 6 bases, leaving 17 bases between the germline ends. There are 15 residues in the CDR3. CDR3 sequence reads: CAISDLPGRVPEAFF. The DNA of the CDR3 is TGTGCCATCAGTGACCTTCCGGGTAGGGTCCCTGAAGCTTTCTTT.